This T cell receptor beta chain originates from a study of graft-versus-host responses after intestinal transplantation. On the study more broadly: Transplantation in recipients was multivisceral, liver-intestinal, or isolated intestinal. Induction using anti-thymocyte globulin, followed by tacrolimus and steroids for approximately 3 years, was given to all recipients.

Intraepithelial plus lamina propria lymphocytes were released by processing graft tissue. The CDR3 spans 16 residues. CDR1 and CDR2 (germline): SGHDN, FVKESK. The V and J ends lost 5 bases and 0 bases respectively, with 14 bases between them. Overall study results and limits: The marrow of recipients harbored GvH clones, and ileum or blood showed some of them first. In patients with graft-donor T cell macrochimerism, allograft graft-versus-host to host-versus-graft clonal ratios were high.

Note on this clone: Its specificity is unknown.

Using immunoSEQ multiplex PCR, the repertoire was profiled, and TCRdb retains in-frame clones only, with some absent. The sample contains 12,000 to 15,000 clones, roughly 82% of which appear only once. The TCR sequence derives from a human patient who received an intestinal transplant, so some T cells may come from the graft donor. The source was ileum tissue, collected roughly 27 days after intestinal transplant. The chain has TRBV14 and TRBJ1-3; D perhaps matches TRBD1 (6 bases). Here the CDR3 reads CASSAVRGGSGNTIYF. The CDR3 bases are TGTGCCAGCAGCGCTGTCCGAGGGGGCTCTGGAAACACCATATATTTT.